This TCR beta chain was profiled in a study of CD8 T cells in ankylosing spondylitis. Findings and caveats of the study: Prior literature has documented some motif variants in synovial fluid and blood from reactive arthritis. Characteristic, it appeared, of ankylosing spondylitis blood was a TCR beta motif of fewer than 10 highly homologous variants. Reportedly, disease-linked clones are significantly enriched in ankylosing spondylitis patients' matched synovial fluid. Clones that were linked to disease were CD8+ and were relatively rare in peripheral blood.

J was trimmed by 6 bases and V by 0 bases; bases with no gene match: 8. The germline V gene encodes CDR1 SGHRS and CDR2 YFSETQ. The CDR3 spans 15 residues. Each CDR3 protein gets one entry after TCRdb re-called the 5' RACE reads with MiXCR. The table records over 700,000 distinct CDR3 sequences, roughly 20% of them present only once. This clonotype has a handful of counts. Its target is not known. This TCR was recovered from a male donor with ankylosing spondylitis. The sequencing input was blood, either unsorted or a sorted T cell fraction (not recorded which). The chain employs TRBV5-1 and TRBJ1-2, with TRBD1 matching 7 bases. CDR3 protein: CASSLGDREVHGYTF. CDR3 coding DNA: TGCGCCAGCAGCTTGGGTGACAGGGAAGTCCATGGCTACACCTTC.